A selection of T cell receptor beta chains follows, all from one sample in a study of beta chain features in type 1 diabetes. Sequencing was performed with immunoSEQ multiplex PCR; in TCRdb, only in-frame clones are kept and a portion is missing. The repertoire consists of more than 150,000 clones, with about 12% occurring once and the leading ten covering 0.5% to 0.75%. Sequencing was performed on central memory CD4+ T cells from blood. The receptor set was obtained from a woman aged 18-35 years in good health. Both conserved end residues are part of each CDR3. A D gene is named only where the DNA matches it firmly. A clone size is listed for some rows: how often the clone was seen (once, few, many), or a class if it is expanded.

TRBJ1-5 | NA | NA | TRBV6-6 | CASSYSRDQPQHF | TGTGCCAGCAGTTACTCCCGAGATCAGCCCCAGCATTTT
TRBJ1-1 | NA | few | TRBV18 | CASSPPRGEGTEAFF | TGTGCCAGCTCACCACCTCGGGGAGAGGGCACTGAAGCTTTCTTT
TRBJ2-5 | NA | NA | TRBV19 | CASSIGLGETQYF | TGTGCCAGTAGTATAGGGCTAGGAGAGACCCAGTACTTC
TRBJ2-5 | NA | NA | TRBV7-3 | CASSLRPAGGQETQYF | TGTGCCAGCAGCTTACGTCCAGCGGGTGGGCAAGAGACCCAGTACTTC
TRBJ2-3 | NA | few | TRBV7-9 | CASSFYLSTDTQYF | TGTGCCAGCAGCTTCTACCTGAGCACAGATACGCAGTATTTT
TRBJ2-2 | TRBD1 | few | TRBV30 | CACNPGTVTGELFF | TGTGCCTGTAACCCCGGGACAGTCACCGGGGAGCTGTTTTTT
TRBJ2-1 | TRBD2 | NA | TRBV19 | CASSIAIVAGANEQFF | TGTGCCAGTAGTATAGCAATAGTAGCGGGAGCCAATGAGCAGTTCTTC
TRBJ2-1 | TRBD2 | NA | TRBV11-3 | CASSSGAGGNEQFF | TGTGCCAGCAGCTCTGGAGCGGGGGGAAATGAGCAGTTCTTC
TRBJ2-2 | NA | few | TRBV7-9 | CASSLALSGLSGELFF | TGTGCCAGCAGCTTAGCGCTTTCAGGATTGAGCGGGGAGCTGTTTTTT
TRBJ1-2 | NA | once | TRBV28 | CASSFGGGYGYTF | TGTGCCAGCAGTTTTGGCGGTGGGTATGGCTACACCTTC
TRBJ2-7 | TRBD2 | few | TRBV10-3 | CATKRESDEQYF | TGTGCCACCAAGCGGGAGAGCGACGAGCAGTACTTC
TRBJ1-1 | NA | few | TRBV10-2 | CASSEQGNTEAFF | TGCGCCAGCAGTGAACAGGGGAACACTGAAGCTTTCTTT
TRBJ2-1 | TRBD2 | few | TRBV29-1 | CSVLAGDAYNEQFF | TGCAGCGTGCTAGCGGGAGATGCCTACAATGAGCAGTTCTTC
TRBJ1-5 | NA | NA | TRBV25-1 | CASSPPGISNQPQHF | TGTGCCAGCAGTCCCCCAGGGATTAGCAATCAGCCCCAGCATTTT
TRBJ2-3 | TRBD2 | NA | TRBV2 | CASTGTRGGDTQYF | TGTGCCAGCACCGGGACTAGAGGTGGAGATACGCAGTATTTT
TRBJ1-1 | TRBD1 | NA | TRBV11-1 | CASSPNREGAAFF | TGTGCCAGCAGCCCCAATCGGGAGGGGGCGGCTTTCTTT
TRBJ2-3 | NA | NA | TRBV18 | CASSLGGTDTQYF | TGTGCCAGCTCACTTGGAGGAACAGATACGCAGTATTTT
TRBJ2-1 | NA | few | TRBV9 | CASSVTTSLFF | TGTGCCAGCAGCGTAACGACTAGTTTGTTCTTC
TRBJ2-2 | NA | NA | TRBV6-5 | CAVRSGSTGELFF | TGTGCCGTCCGGTCAGGTTCTACCGGGGAGCTGTTTTTT
TRBJ2-1 | NA | NA | TRBV6-5 | CASSPQLSSYNEQFF | TGTGCCAGCAGTCCACAGTTGTCTTCCTACAATGAGCAGTTCTTC
TRBJ1-2 | TRBD1 | few | TRBV4-1 | CASSQTPHLTKTGGDYGYTF | TGCGCCAGCAGCCAAACTCCCCACCTTACGAAGACAGGGGGCGACTATGGCTACACCTTC
TRBJ2-1 | TRBD2 | NA | TRBV7-2 | CASSLGLAGVYEQFF | TGTGCCAGCAGCTTAGGGCTAGCGGGAGTCTATGAGCAGTTCTTC
TRBJ2-1 | TRBD2 | NA | TRBV7-9 | CASSLGLAGIWEQFF | TGTGCCAGCAGCTTAGGACTAGCGGGAATTTGGGAGCAGTTCTTC
TRBJ1-1 | NA | NA | TRBV18 | CASSPPIFKRASNTEAFF | TGTGCCAGCTCACCACCCATCTTTAAGCGGGCGTCGAACACTGAAGCTTTCTTT
TRBJ2-7 | NA | NA | TRBV11-2 | CASSLDYRGEQYF | TGTGCCAGCAGCTTAGATTATCGGGGGGAGCAGTACTTC
TRBJ2-3 | TRBD2 | few | TRBV29-1 | CSVEVLAGEHTQYF | TGCAGCGTTGAAGTCCTAGCGGGAGAGCATACGCAGTATTTT
TRBJ1-2 | NA | few | TRBV6-6 | CASSYEGQGHSF | TGTGCCAGCAGTTACGAGGGCCAGGGACATTCTTTC
TRBJ1-1 | NA | few | TRBV29-1 | CSVKRTANTEAFF | TGCAGCGTTAAACGGACAGCGAACACTGAAGCTTTCTTT